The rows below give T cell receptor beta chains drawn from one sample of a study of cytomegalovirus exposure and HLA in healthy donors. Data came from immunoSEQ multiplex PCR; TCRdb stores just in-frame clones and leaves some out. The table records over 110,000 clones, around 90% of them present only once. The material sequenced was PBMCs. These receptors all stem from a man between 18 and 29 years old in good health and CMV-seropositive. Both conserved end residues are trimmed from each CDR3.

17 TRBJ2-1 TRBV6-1 ASSEKVLGDRGLRNEQF
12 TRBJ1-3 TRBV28 ASSWSKKGNTIY
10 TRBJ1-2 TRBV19 ASSATERGYT
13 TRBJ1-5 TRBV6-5 ASRPTGRYNQPQH
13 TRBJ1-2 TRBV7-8 ASSFGTGEDYGYT
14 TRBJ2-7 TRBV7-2 ASSPIGTSGVGEQY
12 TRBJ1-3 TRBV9 ASSVGDNRNTIY
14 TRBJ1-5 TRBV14 ASSHSRAPRGQPQH
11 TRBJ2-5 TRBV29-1 SVERQGGETQY
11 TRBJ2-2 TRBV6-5 ASSSLNTGELF
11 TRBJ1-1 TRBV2 ASGREMNTEAF
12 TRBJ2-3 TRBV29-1 SVDTSSSTDTQY
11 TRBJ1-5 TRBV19 ASTGSINQPQH